These 30 T cell receptor beta chains came from one sample sequenced in a study of blood T cell repertoires in COVID-19. Clones were sequenced by immunoSEQ multiplex PCR, and TCRdb holds only the in-frame ones, with some missing. Of some 250,000 clones in the sample, just over 85% were seen once. Sample: PBMCs or T cells enriched from blood (not recorded which). The receptors derive from a young man who had recovered from COVID-19.

V is TRBV27 and J is TRBJ1-4; D not certain. The germline gives CDR1 MNHEY, CDR2 SMNVEV (reference sequence). The CDR3 has 20 amino acids. Between the trimmed V and J ends, which lost 0 bases and 4 bases, there was a span of 24 bases. The chain's CDR3 is CASSLSPWAGLAVDNEKLFF. CDR3 coding DNA: TGTGCCAGCAGTTTATCCCCTTGGGCAGGTTTGGCTGTTGATAATGAAAAACTGTTTTTT.

The CDR3 is CASRPSDRENTEAFF. The CDR3 DNA follows: TGTGCCAGCAGGCCCTCGGACAGGGAGAACACTGAAGCTTTCTTT. This rearrangement joins TRBV6-4 to TRBJ1-1, with 8 bases fitting TRBD1. The CDR3 is 15 amino acids. V lost 6 bases to trimming and J lost 1 base; unmatched junction nucleotides: 7. Germline V gene data show CDR1 as MRHNA and CDR2 as SNTAGT.

The CDR3 spells CASSQDFLVGGELFF. CDR3 DNA sequence: TGTGCCAGCAGCCAAGATTTCCTCGTCGGCGGGGAGCTGTTTTTT. The rearrangement joins TRBV3-1 (or the pseudogene TRBV3-2) to TRBJ2-2, with D unclear. Trimming took off 0 bases at V and 7 bases at J, with 12 bases between the two ends. The CDR3 consists of 15 residues. Germline loops: CDR1 LGHDT, CDR2 YNNKEL (reference sequence).

CDR3 amino acids: CASSQVSGKTQYF. The CDR3 DNA follows: TGTGCCAGCAGCCAAGTAAGCGGTAAGACCCAGTACTTC. This chain joins TRBV3-1 (or the pseudogene TRBV3-2) and TRBJ2-5, with TRBD2 as a possible D gene (5 bases). Germline values: CDR1 LGHDT, CDR2 YNNKEL (reference sequence). The CDR3 spans 13 residues. Trimming stripped 1 base from V and 6 bases from J, with 9 bases between.

The chain employs TRBV7-9 and TRBJ1-1; TRBD1 matches at 11 bases. Looked up from germline, CDR1 is SEHNR and CDR2 is FQNEAQ (reference sequence). The V and J ends lost 4 bases and 5 bases, in that order; junction bases with no gene match: 6. The CDR3 totals 15 residues. In DNA, the CDR3 is TGTGCCAGCAGCTGGGGGACAGGGGGAAATACTGAAGCTTTCTTT. Protein: CASSWGTGGNTEAFF. The variable domain in full, with the rest retrieved from reference TRBV7-9 and TRBJ1-1, is DTGVSQNPRHKITKRGQNVTFRCDPISEHNRLYWYRQTLGQGPEFLTYFQNEAQLEKSRLLSDRFSAERPKGSFSTLEIQRTEQGDSAMYLCASSWGTGGNTEAFFGQGTRLTVV.

In its sample, this clone was seen once. The chain links TRBV7-9 to TRBJ1-1; D is perhaps TRBD1 (6 bases). The germline V gene encodes CDR1 SEHNR and CDR2 FQNEAQ (reference sequence). The CDR3 is 19 amino acids. Trimming shortened V by 4 bases and J by 0 bases, and 24 bases separated the two germline ends. CDR3 region: CASSSPALFRGNVNTEAFF. CDR3 DNA sequence: TGTGCCAGCAGCTCACCCGCTCTTTTCAGGGGAAACGTGAACACTGAAGCTTTCTTT.

The DNA for the CDR3 is TGTGCCAGCTCACCACCAACAGGGGAAGAGACCCAGTACTTC. Amino acids: CASSPPTGEETQYF. The rearrangement uses TRBV18 and TRBJ2-5, with 7 nucleotides matching TRBD1. V lost 0 bases to trimming and J lost 3 bases; unmatched junction nucleotides: 1. This CDR3 spans 14 amino acids. Germline V CDR1 and CDR2: KGHSH, LQKENI.

The gene calls are TRBV27 and TRBJ1-2; TRBD1 agrees at 8 bases. Germline CDR1 and CDR2: MNHEY and SMNVEV (reference sequence). The CDR3 sequence is 14 residues long. The trim removed 2 bases at V and 5 bases at J, leaving 4 bases unmatched. CDR3 region: CASSLVQGDYGYTF. For the CDR3, the DNA is TGTGCCAGCAGTTTAGTACAGGGGGATTATGGCTACACCTTC.

The gene calls are TRBV28 and TRBJ2-5; 9 nucleotides match TRBD2. This CDR3 has 14 residues. J was trimmed by 5 bases and V by 7 bases; bases with no gene match: 8. Germline-derived CDR1 and CDR2 are MDHEN and SYDVKM. CDR3 in amino acids: CASIEGTSGETQYF. The DNA of the CDR3 is TGTGCCAGCATCGAGGGAACTAGCGGGGAGACCCAGTACTTC. The full variable domain, completed using reference TRBV28 and TRBJ2-5, is DVKVTQSSRYLVKRTGEKVFLECVQDMDHENMFWYRQDPGLGLRLIYFSYDVKMKEKGDIPEGYSVSREKKERFSLILESASTNQTSMYLCASIEGTSGETQYFGPGTRLLVL.

The chain couples TRBV19 to TRBJ1-3; tentative D call: TRBD1 (6 bases). The V and J ends lost 3 bases and 3 bases respectively, with 12 bases between them. The CDR3 length is 15 residues. Germline V gene lookup returns CDR1 LNHDA and CDR2 SQIVND (reference sequence). In DNA, the CDR3 is TGTGCCAGTAGTATTTCAGGGGTTGGTGGAAACACCATATATTTT. The encoded protein is CASSISGVGGNTIYF. The variable domain in full, with the rest retrieved from reference TRBV19 and TRBJ1-3, is DGGITQSPKYLFRKEGQNVTLSCEQNLNHDAMYWYRQDPGQGLRLIYYSQIVNDFQKGDIAEGYSVSREKKESFPLTVTSAQKNPTAFYLCASSISGVGGNTIYFGEGSWLTVV.

V and J are TRBV4-2 and TRBJ2-3; the D gene is possibly TRBD2 (7 bases). From germline, CDR1 is LGHNA and CDR2 YNFKEQ. Trimming cost V 0 bases and J 1 base, with 14 bases left between them. This CDR3 is 17 amino acids long. The CDR3 loop is CASSQDLGGGGTDTQYF. The CDR3 bases are TGTGCCAGCAGCCAAGATCTGGGAGGGGGGGGCACAGATACGCAGTATTTT.

This sequence joins TRBV18 and TRBJ1-6; a possible D gene is TRBD1 (6 bases). From germline, CDR1 is KGHSH and CDR2 LQKENI. The CDR3 contains 14 residues. Trimming removed 5 bases from V and 10 bases from J, with 15 bases in between. The CDR3 sequence: CASSYRTVLSPLHF. The DNA of the CDR3 is TGTGCCAGCTCATATAGGACAGTCCTATCACCCCTCCACTTT.

The rearrangement joins TRBV10-1 to TRBJ1-6; possibly TRBD1 for D (5 bases). The V and J ends lost 4 bases and 5 bases respectively, with 9 bases between them. This CDR3 has 14 amino acids. Germline loops: CDR1 WNHNN, CDR2 SYGVQD (reference sequence). The CDR3 region is CASSGQRHNSPLHF. Written as DNA, the CDR3 is TGCGCCAGCAGTGGACAGAGACATAATTCACCCCTCCACTTT.

The chain carries TRBV3-1 (or the pseudogene TRBV3-2) and TRBJ1-4; 9 nucleotides line up with TRBD1. CDR1 LGHDT and CDR2 YNNKEL come from the germline V gene (reference sequence). Trimming cost V 4 bases and J 8 bases; bases outside gene matches: 8. The CDR3 sequence is 15 residues long. The chain's CDR3 is CASSLGTGNGEKLFF. As DNA, the CDR3 is TGTGCCAGCAGCCTCGGGACAGGGAACGGAGAAAAACTGTTTTTT.

This clone was observed a handful of times. CDR3 in amino acids: CASSTIGLGETQYF. CDR3 bases: TGTGCCAGTAGTACGATCGGACTAGGGGAGACCCAGTACTTC. J is TRBJ2-5 and V is TRBV19; TRBD2 matches 7 bases. Germline loops: CDR1 LNHDA, CDR2 SQIVND (reference sequence). V was pared by 4 bases and J by 5 bases, with 7 bases of the junction left unmatched. The CDR3 is 14 residues long.

Concerning this clone itself: Other DNA variants within this sample encode the same CDR3. The chain joins TRBV5-1 to TRBJ1-4; 7 nucleotides align to TRBD1. Per germline, CDR1 SGHRS and CDR2 YFSETQ. The CDR3 length is 14 residues. With V trimmed by 0 bases and J by 4 bases, 0 bases remained unmatched. This CDR3 is CASSLGDSNEKLFF. Here the CDR3 DNA reads TGCGCCAGCAGCTTGGGGGACAGTAATGAAAAACTGTTTTTT.

The chain uses TRBV11-1 and TRBJ2-1; no definite D call. Germline V CDR1 and CDR2: SGHAT, FQDESV (reference sequence). This CDR3 region has 12 residues. The germline V and J ends were trimmed by 1 base and 6 bases, with 4 bases remaining between them. CDR3 nucleotide sequence: TGTGCCAGCAGCTTAGAGCGCAATGAGCAGTTCTTC. It encodes CASSLERNEQFF. Full variable domain (remainder filled in from reference TRBV11-1 and TRBJ2-1): EAEVAQSPRYKITEKSQAVAFWCDPISGHATLYWYRQILGQGPELLVQFQDESVVDDSQLPKDRFSAERLKGVDSTLKIQPAELGDSAMYLCASSLERNEQFFGPGTRLTVL.

The chain couples TRBV3-1 (or the pseudogene TRBV3-2) to TRBJ2-6; 11 nucleotides match TRBD2. The CDR3 totals 19 residues. CDR1 and CDR2 (germline): LGHDT, YNNKEL (reference sequence). V gave up 4 bases and J gave up 2 bases; unmatched junction bases: 10. CDR3 loop: CASSRIGGTSGTGANVLTF. The DNA for the CDR3 is TGTGCCAGCAGCCGGATTGGCGGGACTAGCGGAACTGGGGCCAACGTCCTGACTTTC.

The chain carries TRBV11-2 and TRBJ1-4; D call uncertain. The CDR3 has 16 residues. CDR1 and CDR2 from the germline V gene are SGHAT and FQNNGV. Trimming removed 1 base at V and 10 bases at J, with 19 bases between. The CDR3 coding sequence is TGTGCCAGCAGCTTAGGGGCGAGCGGCGCGGATGGAAAACTGTTTTTT. It is translated as CASSLGASGADGKLFF.

The chain is built from TRBV5-5 and TRBJ2-1; perhaps TRBD1 as D (7 bases). The V gene's germline CDR1 is SGHKS and CDR2 YYEKEE (reference sequence). The length of the CDR3 is 15 residues. V dropped 2 bases and J dropped 7 bases, with 16 bases sitting between them. The DNA of the CDR3 is TGTGCCAGCAGCTTTGGGATACAGGGGAGGAATGAGCAGTTCTTC. This encodes CASSFGIQGRNEQFF.

This clone occurred once. V gene TRBV18 combines with J gene TRBJ1-2; 10 bases are shared with TRBD1. Unmatched junction bases numbered 18, after V lost 4 bases and J lost 7 bases. The CDR3 extends over 18 amino acids. Per germline, CDR1 KGHSH and CDR2 LQKENI. Written as DNA, the CDR3 is TGTGCCAGCTCACGGTCGATCCTTGGACAGGGGGGTCCCGGTGGCTACACCTTC. This gives the protein CASSRSILGQGGPGGYTF.

Comment on this clone: Other DNA sequences in the sample encode the same CDR3. The V and J genes are TRBV5-8 and TRBJ2-3; TRBD1 aligns across 8 bases. Germline CDR1 reads SGHTS; CDR2 reads YDEGEE. This CDR3 has 15 residues. The V and J ends lost 1 base and 1 base, in that order; junction bases with no gene match: 2. The CDR3 DNA reads TGTGCCAGCAGCTTGACAGGGGGTGGCACAGATACGCAGTATTTT. Translation: CASSLTGGGTDTQYF. The full variable domain, rest sourced from reference TRBV5-8 and TRBJ2-3, is EAGVTQSPTHLIKTRGQQATLRCSPISGHTSVYWYQQALGLGLQFLLWYDEGEERNRGNFPPRFSGRQFPNYSSELNVNALELEDSALYLCASSLTGGGTDTQYFGPGTRLTVL.

The DNA of the CDR3 is TGTGCCAGCAGCAAAGGGCCGCTTTGCTCCTACGAGCAGTACTTC. It is translated as CASSKGPLCSYEQYF. The chain couples TRBV21-1 to TRBJ2-7; TRBD1 is the table's D call and was not checked against the DNA. TRBV21-1 is flagged as a pseudogene. CDR3 length: 15 residues.

V gene TRBV7-2 combines with J gene TRBJ1-2, with 7 bases matching TRBD1. V lost 5 bases to trimming and J lost 2 bases; unmatched junction nucleotides: 5. Germline CDR1 is SGHTA and CDR2 is FQGNSA. This CDR3 is built from 14 residues. This chain's CDR3 is CASSRGTANYGYTF. CDR3 sequence (DNA): TGTGCCAGCAGCCGGGGGACAGCCAACTATGGCTACACCTTC.

The rearrangement links TRBV7-2 to TRBJ2-1; the match to TRBD2 covers 15 bases. CDR1 and CDR2 from the germline V gene are SGHTA and FQGNSA. The trim removed 4 bases at V and 12 bases at J, leaving 1 base unmatched. The CDR3 loop spans 13 amino acids. The CDR3 DNA follows: TGTGCCAGCAGCTGGGGACTAGCGGGAGGGCAGTTCTTC. It encodes CASSWGLAGGQFF.

J is TRBJ1-5 and V is TRBV6-6; 10 bases align to TRBD1. The CDR3 contains 14 residues. V was clipped by 6 bases and J by 7 bases; unmatched bases: 6. CDR1 MNHNY and CDR2 SVGAGI come from the germline V gene (reference sequence). The CDR3, as DNA: TGTGCCAGCAGCTCCGGGACAGGGGCCCAGCCCCAGCATTTT. Residues: CASSSGTGAQPQHF.

This chain uses TRBV13 with TRBJ1-6; D is uncertain. The CDR3 covers 13 residues. Germline assignment: CDR1 PRHDT and CDR2 FYEKMQ (reference sequence). Between the trimmed V and J ends, which lost 0 bases and 7 bases, there was a span of 4 bases. The CDR3 region has the DNA TGTGCCAGCAGCTTAGGCCGGAATTCACCCCTCCACTTT. Protein product: CASSLGRNSPLHF.

This chain links TRBV5-1 with TRBJ1-3; D is unclear. CDR3 size: 16 residues. The germline V gene encodes CDR1 SGHRS and CDR2 YFSETQ. Trimming pared 0 bases from V and 0 bases from J, leaving 10 bases between. CDR3 in amino acids: CASSLVGQNSGNTIYF. For the CDR3, the DNA is TGCGCCAGCAGCTTGGTTGGCCAGAACTCTGGAAACACCATATATTTT.

V gene TRBV5-6 combines with J gene TRBJ2-5, with 7 bases lining up with TRBD1. V was pared by 1 base and J by 4 bases, with 4 bases of the junction left unmatched. The CDR3 is made up of 14 amino acids. Germline values: CDR1 SGHDT, CDR2 YYEEEE. The CDR3 DNA follows: TGTGCCAGCAGCTTGAAAGGGGGCCTAGAGACCCAGTACTTC. Amino acids: CASSLKGGLETQYF.

The chain employs TRBV21-1 and TRBJ2-2; the DNA was not used to check the table's D call, TRBD2. TRBV21-1 is termed a pseudogene. The CDR3 covers 16 residues. In DNA form, the CDR3 reads TGTGCCAGCACCCCATGGCTAGCGACGAACACCGGGGAGCTGTTTTTT. Its protein is CASTPWLATNTGELFF.